This passage covers 26 T cell receptor beta chains from one sample sequenced in a study of T-cell memory formation after mild COVID-19. TCRdb analysed the 5' RACE reads with MiXCR anew, one entry per CDR3 protein. The repertoire holds 200,000 to 250,000 distinct CDR3 sequences, around 10% seen once, with under 25% in the top ten. The sample taken for sequencing was PBMCs or a T cell subset sorted from them (not recorded which). The receptors were gathered from a man younger than 30 who had mild COVID-19 (a few samples of this study predate the infection). Cell type and time point are not known.

The chain has TRBV20-1 and TRBJ1-1, with 10 nucleotides matching TRBD1. Germline CDR1 is DFQATT and CDR2 is SNEGSKA (reference sequence). Trimming took 0 bases from V and 5 from J; bases not matched to a gene: 9. CDR3 length equals 16 residues. CDR3 nucleotide sequence: TGCAGTGCTAGAGATACGACAGGGGGCATTGGTACTGAAGCTTTCTTT. It translates to CSARDTTGGIGTEAFF.

The chain links TRBV7-8 to TRBJ2-7, with unresolved D. V was shortened by 4 bases and J by 9 bases, with 10 bases between the two germline ends. Germline-derived CDR1 and CDR2 are SGHVS and FQNEAQ. The CDR3 runs to 11 residues. The CDR3 nucleotides are TGTGCCAGCAGCTCAAGGGAAGCGCAGTACTTC. This sequence encodes CASSSREAQYF.

This sequence joins TRBV7-6 and TRBJ2-3; tentatively, D is TRBD2 (6 bases). Deletions cut 4 bases from V and 1 base from J, with 12 bases between. Germline CDR1 reads SGHVS; CDR2 reads FNYEAQ. This CDR3 has 15 residues. CDR3 DNA sequence: TGTGCCAGCAGCTCTGGGCGGGGCCGCACAGATACGCAGTATTTT. Protein sequence: CASSSGRGRTDTQYF.

This clonotype was seen many times. The rearrangement uses TRBV5-1 and TRBJ2-5; D is undetermined. There are 15 residues in the CDR3. The ends were cut back, 1 base at V and 1 base at J, with 11 bases in the middle. Germline-derived CDR1 and CDR2 are SGHRS and YFSETQ. This CDR3 reads CASSLLTSGQETQYF. The CDR3 coding sequence is TGCGCCAGCAGCTTGTTGACATCCGGCCAAGAGACCCAGTACTTC.

The chain couples TRBV12-3 or TRBV12-4 to TRBJ2-5, with D perhaps being TRBD1 or TRBD2 (5 bases each). V was cut by 7 bases and J by 4 bases, with 10 bases left in between. The CDR3 loop spans 12 amino acids. The DNA of the CDR3 is TGTGCCAGCACCCGGGGACGAGAGACCCAGTACTTC. Its protein product is CASTRGRETQYF.

This clonotype came up a few times. The CDR3: CASSLDSDTQYF. The CDR3 coding sequence is TGCGCCAGCAGCTTGGATTCAGATACGCAGTATTTT. The genes are TRBV5-1 and TRBJ2-3, with no clear D. V shed 0 bases and J shed 4 bases, with 3 bases lying between them. Germline loops: CDR1 SGHRS, CDR2 YFSETQ. CDR3 length: 12 amino acids.

The V call is TRBV7-9, the J call TRBJ2-3, with TRBD2 as a possible D gene (7 bases). This CDR3 is 16 amino acids long. CDR1 is SEHNR, CDR2 FQNEAQ, per germline (reference sequence). Between the trimmed V and J ends, which lost 0 bases and 1 base, there was a span of 11 bases. CDR3 DNA: TGTGCCAGCAGCTTAGCGGCCGGGGGGCGCACAGATACGCAGTATTTT. Translating it yields CASSLAAGGRTDTQYF. The entire variable domain, with the rest obtained from reference TRBV7-9 and TRBJ2-3, is as follows: DTGVSQNPRHKITKRGQNVTFRCDPISEHNRLYWYRQTLGQGPEFLTYFQNEAQLEKSRLLSDRFSAERPKGSFSTLEIQRTEQGDSAMYLCASSLAAGGRTDTQYFGPGTRLTVL.

This clonotype was detected ten times or more. The V gene is TRBV5-1, the J gene TRBJ2-3, with D hard to call. The CDR3 spans 14 residues. Trimming stripped 1 base from V and 2 bases from J, with 8 bases between. CDR1 SGHRS and CDR2 YFSETQ come from the germline V gene. The CDR3 loop is CASSLRQLTDTQYF. The CDR3, as DNA: TGCGCCAGCAGCTTGAGGCAGCTCACAGATACGCAGTATTTT.

The chain joins TRBV4-1 to TRBJ1-5; TRBD1 is a possible D gene (5 bases). Germline V gives CDR1 MGHRA, CDR2 YSYEKL. The CDR3 contains 17 residues. Trimming left V 3 bases short and J 4 bases short, with 19 bases between. The DNA for the CDR3 is TGCGCCAGCAGCCACACCATCCTCCAGGGTGCGAATCAGCCCCAGCATTTT. This gives the protein CASSHTILQGANQPQHF.

This clonotype was counted only a few times. J is TRBJ1-2 and V is TRBV5-1; 9 bases fit TRBD1. From germline, CDR1 is SGHRS and CDR2 YFSETQ. J lost 3 bases, V lost 4 bases, and 7 bases had no gene match. This CDR3 is built from 15 residues. The CDR3 loop is CASSVQQGADYGYTF. CDR3 coding DNA: TGCGCCAGCAGCGTTCAACAGGGGGCTGACTATGGCTACACCTTC.

This clonotype was counted at least ten times. The chain couples TRBV5-1 to TRBJ2-7, with TRBD1 matching 10 bases. Germline V gene sequence: CDR1 SGHRS, CDR2 YFSETQ. The CDR3 is 15 residues long. Trimming took 3 bases from V and 2 from J; bases not matched to a gene: 5. For the CDR3, the DNA is TGCGCCAGCAGCTCCGGACAGGGGGTAACCTACGAGCAGTACTTC. It codes for CASSSGQGVTYEQYF.

This clonotype was counted between two and nine times. The chain combines TRBV3-1 with TRBJ2-1; D possibly corresponds to TRBD1 (6 bases). Germline assignment: CDR1 LGHDT and CDR2 YNNKEL (reference sequence). V was trimmed by 4 bases and J by 8 bases, leaving 24 bases between them. This CDR3 has 17 residues. The CDR3 spells CASSPTWGTQPVYEQFF. The CDR3 nucleotides read TGTGCCAGCAGCCCGACCTGGGGGACACAACCTGTCTATGAGCAGTTCTTC.

This clonotype was seen repeatedly, ten times or more. V is TRBV18 and J is TRBJ2-3; 8 bases line up with TRBD2. V trimming: 6 bases; J trimming: 2 bases; junction bases outside the gene matches: 10. The germline V gene encodes CDR1 KGHSH and CDR2 LQKENI. This CDR3 has 16 amino acids. Here the CDR3 reads CASSPTSATTTDTQYF. As DNA, the CDR3 is TGTGCCAGCTCGCCGACTAGCGCCACCACCACAGATACGCAGTATTTT.

The rearrangement joins TRBV4-1 to TRBJ2-5, with D perhaps matching TRBD1 or TRBD2 (5 bases each). Trimming removed 5 bases at V and 5 bases at J, with 18 bases between. CDR1 is MGHRA, CDR2 YSYEKL, per germline. The CDR3 extends over 15 amino acids. The CDR3 reads CASSGVFVGVETQYF. CDR3 sequence (DNA): TGCGCCAGCAGCGGGGTCTTCGTGGGGGTTGAGACCCAGTACTTC.

This clonotype was observed at least ten times. The chain employs TRBV5-1 and TRBJ2-1; 13 bases line up with TRBD2. Germline V gene data show CDR1 as SGHRS and CDR2 as YFSETQ. The CDR3 contains 17 residues. V dropped 4 bases and J dropped 4; count of bases not matched to a gene: 8. The DNA for the CDR3 is TGCGCCAGCAGCCCCGGGACTAGCGGGGACCCTTACAATGAGCAGTTCTTC. It encodes CASSPGTSGDPYNEQFF.

This chain joins TRBV27 and TRBJ2-1; the D gene is possibly TRBD2 (5 bases). Per germline, CDR1 MNHEY and CDR2 SMNVEV (reference sequence). Trimming took off 5 bases at V and 4 bases at J, with 9 bases between the two ends. This CDR3 is built from 13 residues. The CDR3 is CASSPQRYNEQFF. CDR3 in DNA: TGTGCCAGCAGTCCCCAGCGGTACAATGAGCAGTTCTTC.

This rearrangement joins TRBV12-3 or TRBV12-4 to TRBJ1-3; TRBD1 matches at 8 bases. The length of the CDR3 is 14 residues. V dropped 2 bases and J dropped 8; count of bases not matched to a gene: 5. CDR3 bases: TGTGCCAGCAGTTTATCAGGGGGCGACTACACCATATATTTT. It translates to CASSLSGGDYTIYF.

The gene calls are TRBV7-9 and TRBJ1-1; D gene ambiguous. Germline CDR1 SEHNR, CDR2 FQNEAQ (reference sequence). The V end lost 1 base, the J end lost 1 base, and 10 bases lay between the germline ends. The CDR3 covers 15 residues. CDR3 sequence reads: CASSLVRGENTEAFF. CDR3 DNA sequence: TGTGCCAGCAGCTTAGTACGCGGGGAGAACACTGAAGCTTTCTTT.

In this sample, this clonotype turned up many times. This chain links TRBV10-2 with TRBJ2-7; TRBD2 agrees at 10 bases. Germline V gives CDR1 WSHSY, CDR2 SAAADI. The ends lost 5 bases at V and 4 bases at J; junction bases unmatched: 5. The CDR3 covers 14 residues. The CDR3 DNA reads as TGCGCCAGCAGTCTTAGCGGGGGGCTGTACGAGCAGTACTTC. The encoded protein is CASSLSGGLYEQYF.

V is TRBV7-9 and J is TRBJ1-2, with no clear D. Trimming pared 5 bases from V and 4 bases from J, leaving 23 bases between. CDR1 is SEHNR and CDR2 is FQNEAQ in the germline V gene (reference sequence). The CDR3 extends over 17 amino acids. CDR3 in amino acids: CASSASSSDDATYGYTF. CDR3 coding DNA: TGTGCCAGCAGCGCCTCTTCCTCGGACGACGCCACCTATGGCTACACCTTC.

This clonotype turned up a few times. V gene TRBV5-1 combines with J gene TRBJ1-2; no firm D call. Germline CDR1 and CDR2: SGHRS and YFSETQ. The CDR3 is 15 residues long. Trimming shortened V by 4 bases and J by 0 bases, and 13 bases separated the two germline ends. The CDR3 loop is CASSGVGSANYGYTF. The CDR3 DNA follows: TGCGCCAGCAGCGGGGTGGGGTCCGCTAACTATGGCTACACCTTC.

V is TRBV7-2 and J is TRBJ1-2; no clear D. The CDR3 totals 14 residues. CDR1 is SGHTA and CDR2 is FQGNSA in the germline V gene. V lost 5 bases and J lost 3, with 13 bases in between. CDR3 in amino acids: CASSLGPADYGYTF. The CDR3 coding sequence is TGTGCCAGCAGCCTGGGCCCAGCTGACTATGGCTACACCTTC.

This clonotype occurred a few times. This chain joins TRBV4-3 and TRBJ1-2; possibly TRBD1 for D (5 bases). The CDR3 extends over 16 amino acids. Germline CDR1 reads LGHNA; CDR2 reads YSLEER. Trimming stripped 0 bases from V and 2 bases from J, with 13 bases between. The DNA for the CDR3 is TGCGCCAGCAGCCAAGAATATAATCGGGGGAACTATGGCTACACCTTC. It is translated as CASSQEYNRGNYGYTF.

The chain carries TRBV19 and TRBJ2-3; 8 bases fit TRBD2. V lost 4 bases, J lost 0 bases, and 9 bases stayed unmatched. The CDR3 has 17 amino acids. Germline V gene sequence: CDR1 LNHDA, CDR2 SQIVND (reference sequence). DNA for the CDR3: TGTGCCAGTAGTACTCCCCGGGCGGGGGGCAGCACAGATACGCAGTATTTT. It encodes CASSTPRAGGSTDTQYF.

This chain joins TRBV7-9 and TRBJ2-7; unclear D gene. Between the trimmed V and J ends, which lost 5 bases and 5 bases, there was a span of 31 bases. Germline assignment: CDR1 SEHNR and CDR2 FQNEAQ (reference sequence). CDR3 length equals 19 residues. The CDR3 region has the DNA TGTGCCAGCAGCATCGCTAGGGCACGTGTGAAGGAATCATCCCACGAGCAGTACTTC. It is translated as CASSIARARVKESSHEQYF.

This clonotype was counted a few times. The chain employs TRBV12-3 or TRBV12-4 and TRBJ1-2; D not certain. The CDR3 has 12 residues. With 3 bases removed from V and 5 bases from J, the gap between germline ends came to 7 bases. The CDR3 loop is CASSLPRYGYTF. CDR3 DNA sequence: TGTGCCAGCAGTTTGCCCCGATATGGCTACACCTTC.